This T cell receptor beta chain appears in the sequencing data of a study of regulatory T cells in long-lasting Graves disease. This clonotype has only a few counts. Its antigen is undetermined. CDR3 regions were amplified by Arm-PCR using iRepertoire HTBI primers to build TCR beta libraries. Using its own MiXCR run on the multiplex PCR reads, TCRdb lists one record per CDR3 protein. The table records about 620,000 distinct CDR3 sequences, under 20% of them present only once. General study results and limits: Persistent disease was characterized by preferential usage of TRBV28, TRBJ1-2 and TRBJ2-5.

Time point meaning: newly diagnosed GD, antithyroid drugs for less than 3 months. Preparation of the TCR library used RNA extracted from PBMCs. CDR3 length: 13 residues. Germline CDR1 and CDR2: MNHEY and SVGAGI. Trimming removed 2 bases at V and 5 bases at J, with 9 bases between. This sample was also put to use in a study of T cells in Graves' hyperthyroidism and ophthalmopathy. From that study: When ophthalmopathy did not progress within 18 months, Graves' hyperthyroidism was considered stable. Hyperthyroidism patients were newly diagnosed, had disease duration under 2 months, and were aged 18 to 65 years. The model foresaw ophthalmopathy a median roughly 6.6 months prior to onset.

The origin of this receptor is a woman in her twenties or thirties with Graves disease. The chain couples TRBV6-5 to TRBJ1-1; D gene ambiguous. The source was peripheral blood mononuclear cells (PBMCs), collected at new diagnosis, from a patient treated with antithyroid drugs. Here the CDR3 reads CASSYTRRTEAFF. The DNA for the CDR3 is TGTGCCAGCAGTTACACCCGCAGGACTGAAGCTTTCTTT.